This T cell receptor (beta chain) was sequenced during a study of neurological immune-mediated disorders. Study at large: Relapsing-remitting patients made up 31 of the 34 multiple sclerosis patients, and secondary progressive patients made up 3.

This clonotype was seen only a few times. The study built unsorted libraries from 2 million PBMCs kept at -80 C. Synthesis of cDNA was carried out by template-switch 5'RACE. The reaction used 10-nucleotide random UMIs. MiXCR, run by TCRdb on the 5' RACE reads, gives a single entry per CDR3 protein. In the table there are 80,000 to 100,000 distinct CDR3 sequences, under 4.5% of which are singletons. The sequence came from a woman aged 50 to 65 with multiple sclerosis. The sequenced material came from PBMCs.

DNA for the CDR3: TGCAGTGCTAGAGGGGGAGCGGGGGGGCCAGATACGCAGTATTTT. This sequence encodes CSARGGAGGPDTQYF. This chain uses TRBV20-1 with TRBJ2-3; 10 bases are a match to TRBD2. The CDR3 covers 15 residues. The junction had 5 bases not matched to a gene; V was cut back by 1 base and J by 4 bases. Per germline, CDR1 DFQATT and CDR2 SNEGSKA (reference sequence).